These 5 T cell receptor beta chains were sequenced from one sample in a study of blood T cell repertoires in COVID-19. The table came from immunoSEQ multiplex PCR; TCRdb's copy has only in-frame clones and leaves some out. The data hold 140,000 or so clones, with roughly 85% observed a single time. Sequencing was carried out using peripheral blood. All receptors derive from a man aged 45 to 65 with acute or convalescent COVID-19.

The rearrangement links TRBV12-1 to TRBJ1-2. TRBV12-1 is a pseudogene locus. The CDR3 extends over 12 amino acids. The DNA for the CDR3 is TGTGCCAGCACCGGGGATGGACTTGGCTACACCTTC. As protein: CASTGDGLGYTF.

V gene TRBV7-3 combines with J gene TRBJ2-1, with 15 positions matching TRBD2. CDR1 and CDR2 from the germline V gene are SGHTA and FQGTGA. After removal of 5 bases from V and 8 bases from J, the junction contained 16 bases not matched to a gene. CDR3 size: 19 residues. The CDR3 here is CASSPTRTSGGAGRDEQFF. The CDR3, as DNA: TGTGCCAGCAGCCCCACCCGGACTAGCGGGGGGGCCGGTAGGGATGAGCAGTTCTTC.

This CDR3 reads CASSRQDYEQYF. The CDR3 DNA sequence: TGTGCCAGCAGTCGACAGGACTACGAGCAGTACTTC. V and J are TRBV28 and TRBJ2-7; a possible D gene is TRBD1 (6 bases). The germline V gene encodes CDR1 MDHEN and CDR2 SYDVKM. V shed 5 bases and J shed 3 bases, with 8 bases lying between them. The CDR3 consists of 12 residues.

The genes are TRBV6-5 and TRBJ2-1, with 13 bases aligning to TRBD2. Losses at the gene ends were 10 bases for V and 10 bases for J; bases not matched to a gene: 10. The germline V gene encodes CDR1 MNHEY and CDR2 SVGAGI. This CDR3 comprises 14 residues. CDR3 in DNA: TGTGCCACCGGACTAGCGGGAGTAATCCGGGAGCAGTTCTTC. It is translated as CATGLAGVIREQFF.

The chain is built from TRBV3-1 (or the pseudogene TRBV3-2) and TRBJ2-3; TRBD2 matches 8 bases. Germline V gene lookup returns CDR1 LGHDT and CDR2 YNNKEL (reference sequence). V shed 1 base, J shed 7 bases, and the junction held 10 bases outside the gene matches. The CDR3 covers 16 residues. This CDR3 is CASSQGWLAGPHTQYF. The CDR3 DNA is TGTGCCAGCAGCCAAGGGTGGTTAGCGGGACCCCATACGCAGTATTTT.